A single sample is the source of the 8 T cell receptor beta chains below, sequenced in a study of blood T cell dynamics during melanoma immunotherapy. Time point here: pre-treatment baseline. The table came from immunoSEQ multiplex PCR; TCRdb's copy has only in-frame clones and leaves some out. The table shows about 8,500 clones, with roughly 77% occurring only once. The material sequenced was blood, taken from a patient treated with checkpoint blockade. The origin of the receptors is a human donor with melanoma.

J is TRBJ2-7 and V is TRBV6-5; the D is unclear. Germline V gene sequence: CDR1 MNHEY, CDR2 SVGAGI. The CDR3 runs 15 residues. V was cut by 5 bases and J by 2 bases, with 16 bases left in between. The CDR3 region is CASSGGLVTTYEQYF. DNA of the CDR3: TGTGCCAGCAGTGGTGGATTAGTTACTACCTACGAGCAGTACTTC.

A word on this clone: The junction departs from germline at one end; a sequencing error may be responsible. The chain employs TRBV5-8 and TRBJ1-4; 10 nucleotides match TRBD1. Germline values: CDR1 SGHTS, CDR2 YDEGEE. The CDR3 runs to 11 residues. The CDR3: CASTYAGQGIF. CDR3 nucleotides: TGTGCCAGCACCTATGCGGGACAGGGGATTTTT.

This chain joins TRBV19 and TRBJ2-3; possibly TRBD1 for D (6 bases). V lost 9 bases, J lost 6 bases, and 25 bases lay in between. Looked up from germline, CDR1 is LNHDA and CDR2 is SQIVND (reference sequence). The CDR3 is 16 residues long. CDR3 in amino acids: CASHLQGSGPFDTQYF. The CDR3 region has the DNA TGTGCCAGCCATCTACAGGGATCGGGCCCCTTCGATACGCAGTATTTT.

The rearrangement joins TRBV5-1 to TRBJ2-1, with 7 nucleotides matching TRBD1. The length of the CDR3 is 14 residues. CDR1 and CDR2 from the germline V gene are SGHRS and YFSETQ. J was trimmed by 3 bases and V by 4 bases; bases with no gene match: 4. The CDR3 is CASSIGTDYNEQFF. The CDR3, as DNA: TGCGCCAGCAGCATAGGGACAGACTACAATGAGCAGTTCTTC.

This chain joins TRBV28 and TRBJ1-2, with 9 bases aligning to TRBD1. CDR3 length: 15 residues. Germline CDR1 MDHEN, CDR2 SYDVKM. With V trimmed by 3 bases and J by 4 bases, 6 bases remained unmatched. The CDR3 sequence: CASSFIGQGSYGYTF. The CDR3 nucleotides read TGTGCCAGCAGTTTCATTGGACAGGGGAGCTATGGCTACACCTTC.

The chain is built from TRBV7-2 and TRBJ1-1, with 9 positions matching TRBD1. This CDR3 is built from 16 residues. Trimming removed 2 bases from V and 3 bases from J; junction bases left unmatched: 7. Germline V gene sequence: CDR1 SGHTA, CDR2 FQGNSA. The CDR3 sequence is CASSLLFRQGDTEAFF. Written as DNA, the CDR3 is TGTGCCAGCAGCTTATTATTTAGACAGGGGGACACTGAAGCTTTCTTT.

The chain couples TRBV6-1 to TRBJ1-1; D gene unclear. In germline, CDR1 is MNHNS, CDR2 SASEGT. The CDR3 spans 11 residues. Deletions cut 5 bases from V and 6 bases from J, with 7 bases between. Here the CDR3 DNA reads TGTGCCAGCAGTCCACACCCTGAAGCTTTCTTT. Amino acid sequence: CASSPHPEAFF.

The chain carries TRBV10-1 and TRBJ2-1; 13 bases are shared with TRBD2. The CDR3 length is 17 residues. Losses at the gene ends were 4 bases for V and 2 bases for J; bases not matched to a gene: 5. Per germline, CDR1 WNHNN and CDR2 SYGVQD (reference sequence). The CDR3 loop reads CASSGTSGRGAYNEQFF. The CDR3 bases are TGCGCCAGCAGTGGTACTAGCGGGAGGGGCGCCTACAATGAGCAGTTCTTC.